This T cell receptor (beta chain) was profiled in a study of radiation and T cells in renal cell carcinoma. Time point reported: blood 2 weeks post-SBRT. Treatment here: 15 Gy SBRT to primary tumor, nephrectomy 4 weeks later. This clone was counted a few times. Profiled with immunoSEQ multiplex PCR; TCRdb holds only in-frame clones, not every one. The sample lists about 130,000 clones; around 89% were seen once. This CDR3 spans 16 amino acids. Trimming took 3 bases from V and 7 from J; bases not matched to a gene: 9. Germline lookup yields CDR1 LGHNA and CDR2 YSLEER. The clonotype originates from a woman between 65 and 79 years old with renal cell carcinoma. J is TRBJ2-1 and V is TRBV4-3; TRBD2 matches 10 bases. Specimen: blood, collected from a patient whose treatment included radiotherapy and nephrectomy. CDR3 DNA: TGCGCCAGCAGCCAGGACCTTAGCGGGGGGCGGAATGAGCAGTTCTTC. Its protein product is CASSQDLSGGRNEQFF.